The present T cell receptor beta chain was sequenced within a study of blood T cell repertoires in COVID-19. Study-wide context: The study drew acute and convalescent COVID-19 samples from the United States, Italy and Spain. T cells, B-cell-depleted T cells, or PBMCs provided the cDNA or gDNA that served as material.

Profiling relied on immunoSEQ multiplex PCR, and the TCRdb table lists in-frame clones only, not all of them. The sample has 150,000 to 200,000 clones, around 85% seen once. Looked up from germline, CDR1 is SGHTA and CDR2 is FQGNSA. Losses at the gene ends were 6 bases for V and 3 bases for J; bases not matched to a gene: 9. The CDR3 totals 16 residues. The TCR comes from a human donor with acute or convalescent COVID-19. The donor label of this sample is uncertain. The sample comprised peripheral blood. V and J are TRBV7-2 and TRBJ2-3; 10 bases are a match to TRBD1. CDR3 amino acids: CASSQTRDRGTDTQYF. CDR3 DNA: TGTGCCAGCAGTCAAACGCGGGACAGGGGTACAGATACGCAGTATTTT.